This T cell receptor beta chain is from a study of regulatory T cells in long-lasting Graves disease. The length of the CDR3 is 13 residues. CDR1 and CDR2 from the germline V gene are MNHEY and SVGEGT. The germline V and J ends were trimmed by 6 bases and 6 bases, with 11 bases remaining between them. Relying on iRepertoire HTBI primers and Arm-PCR of CDR3 regions, the team built TCR beta libraries. TCRdb ran MiXCR on the multiplex PCR reads and lists one entry per CDR3 protein. The sample has some 220,000 distinct CDR3 sequences, about 19% seen once. This clonotype has at least ten counts. This sample's time point: newly diagnosed GD, antithyroid drugs for less than 3 months. The TCR library was made from RNA extracted from PBMCs. This sample also belongs to another study, concerning T cells in Graves' hyperthyroidism and ophthalmopathy.

The source was peripheral blood mononuclear cells (PBMCs), collected at new diagnosis, from a patient treated with antithyroid drugs. The source of this sequence is a woman aged 30 to 39 with Graves disease. The chain employs TRBV6-2 or TRBV6-3 and TRBJ2-2; D is ambiguous. CDR3 coding DNA: TGTGCCAGCAGCCCTAACAGAGCCGGGGAGCTGTTTTTT. Translated: CASSPNRAGELFF.